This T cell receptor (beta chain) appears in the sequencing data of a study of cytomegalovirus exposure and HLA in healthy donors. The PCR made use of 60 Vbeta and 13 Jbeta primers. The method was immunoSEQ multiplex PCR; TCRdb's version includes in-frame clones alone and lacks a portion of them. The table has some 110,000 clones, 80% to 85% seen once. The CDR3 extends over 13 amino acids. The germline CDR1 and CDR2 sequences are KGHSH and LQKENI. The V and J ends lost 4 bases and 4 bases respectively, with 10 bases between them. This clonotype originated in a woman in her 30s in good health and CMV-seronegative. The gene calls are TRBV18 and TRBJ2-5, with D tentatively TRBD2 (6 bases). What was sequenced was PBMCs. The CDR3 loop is CASSHGGVETQYF. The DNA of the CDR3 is TGTGCCAGCTCACATGGAGGGGTAGAGACCCAGTACTTC.